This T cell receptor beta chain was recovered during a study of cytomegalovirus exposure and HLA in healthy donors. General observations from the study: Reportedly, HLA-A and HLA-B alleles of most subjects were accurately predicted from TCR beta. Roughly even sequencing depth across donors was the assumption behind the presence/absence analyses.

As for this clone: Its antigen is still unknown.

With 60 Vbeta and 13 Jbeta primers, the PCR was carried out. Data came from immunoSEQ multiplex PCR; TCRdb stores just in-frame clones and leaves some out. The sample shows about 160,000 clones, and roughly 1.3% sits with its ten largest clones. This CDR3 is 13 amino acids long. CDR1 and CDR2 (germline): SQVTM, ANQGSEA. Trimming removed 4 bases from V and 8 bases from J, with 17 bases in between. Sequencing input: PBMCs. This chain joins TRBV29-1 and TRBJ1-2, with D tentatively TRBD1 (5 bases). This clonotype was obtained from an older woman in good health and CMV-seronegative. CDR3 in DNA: TGCAGCGTTGGGACGGGACTTCAGCTCGGCTACACCTTC. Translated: CSVGTGLQLGYTF. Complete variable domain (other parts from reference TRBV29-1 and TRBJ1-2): SAVISQKPSRDICQRGTSLTIQCQVDSQVTMMFWYRQQPGQSLTLIATANQGSEATYESGFVIDKFPISRPNLTFSTLTVSNMSPEDSSIYLCSVGTGLQLGYTFGSGTRLTVV.